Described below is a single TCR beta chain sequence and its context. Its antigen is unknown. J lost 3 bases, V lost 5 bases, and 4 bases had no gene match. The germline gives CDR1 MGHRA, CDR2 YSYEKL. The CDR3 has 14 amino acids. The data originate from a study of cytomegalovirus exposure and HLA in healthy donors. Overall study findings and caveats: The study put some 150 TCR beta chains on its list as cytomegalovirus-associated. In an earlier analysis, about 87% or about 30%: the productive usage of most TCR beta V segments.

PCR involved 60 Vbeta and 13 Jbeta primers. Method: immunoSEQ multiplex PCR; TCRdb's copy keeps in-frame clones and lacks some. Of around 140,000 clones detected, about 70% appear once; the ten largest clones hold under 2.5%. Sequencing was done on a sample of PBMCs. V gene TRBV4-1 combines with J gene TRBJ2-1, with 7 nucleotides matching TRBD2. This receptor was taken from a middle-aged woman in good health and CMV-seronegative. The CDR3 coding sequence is TGCGCCAGCAGCTGGGGGGGAGTCTACAATGAGCAGTTCTTC. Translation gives CASSWGGVYNEQFF.